This T cell receptor (beta chain) derives from a study of shared clonotypes between healthy human individuals. Looked up from germline, CDR1 is SEHNR and CDR2 is FQNEAQ (reference sequence). V dropped 5 bases and J dropped 0; count of bases not matched to a gene: 3. This CDR3 has 15 amino acids. Naive CD8 cells comprised CD45RO-negative, CCR7-positively selected cells, excluding terminally differentiated effector memory CD45RA+ cells. Generated by immunoSEQ multiplex PCR, the TCRdb table keeps only in-frame clones and is missing some. The sample shows 1.5 million to 2.5 million clones, approximately 94% of them seen only once.

The sequence came from a man between 18 and 35 years old in good health. What was sequenced was naive CD8+ T cells sorted from blood. The rearrangement links TRBV7-9 to TRBJ1-5; 8 bases align to TRBD1. The CDR3 loop is CASSRDRFSNQPQHF. In DNA form, the CDR3 reads TGTGCCAGCAGCCGGGACAGGTTTAGCAATCAGCCCCAGCATTTT.